This TCR beta chain derives from a study of molecular identifiers for immune sequencing clone quantification (dated by TCRdb to 2016 to 2019). Some background on the complete study: For a replicate experiment, RNA from roughly 21,000 or 96,000 naive CD8 T cells was divided into five aliquots, and four of the five aliquots were sequenced. The study was a methods study using CD8 T cells to benchmark molecular-identifier clustering-based TCR repertoire sequencing (MIDCIRS) and TCR RNA copy counting.

Libraries of naive CD8 T cells were generated from about 21,000 to 970,000 sorted cells, with 10%, 30% or 50% of the purified RNA used. Naive CD8 T cells, defined as CD8+CD4-CCR7+CD45RA+, were FACS-sorted into RLT Plus buffer on a BD FACSAria II. To test detection sensitivity, Jurkat RNA equal to approximately ten TCR copies was added to samples of about 20,000-1,100,000 naive CD8 T cells. Enrichment of CD8 T cells was performed with RosetteSep CD8+ T Cell Enrichment Cocktail and Ficoll-Paque, after which ACK red cell lysis was carried out. The library was obtained by PCR. TCRdb records NextSeq 500 as the sequencer. Bulk TCR libraries were prepared as previously described, using TCR primers listed in Table S5. The Qiagen AllPrep DNA/RNA kit was used to purify total RNA. Before analysis, reads from multiple sequencing runs of the same library were pooled. In the paper's pipeline: Reads were retained only if the reads had an exact TCR constant sequence, and the retained reads were trimmed to 150 nt and grouped according to their 12-nt molecular barcodes. Reads within each barcode group were sub-clustered using a 15% Levenshtein threshold, and quality-weighted consensus sequences were constructed for each RNA molecule. Non-functional sequences were excluded, and lower-count sequences lying one edit away from another sequence were also excluded. Based on fitting two negative binomial distributions, any barcode sub-cluster with under 20% of the maximum read count was discarded. TCRdb redid the processing of the public reads, applying fastp at Q25 and MiXCR, and retained in-frame beta chains. Entries are consolidated by CDR3 protein sequence, retaining the most common genes and DNA. The V and J calls follow TCRdb's processing rather than the paper's. Here the sample has about half a million distinct CDR3 sequences; less than 30% occur a single time. The ten largest clones add up to under 0.8% of the sample.

A remark on this clonotype: Its target antigen remains unknown. With a much larger clone just one base away, this may be a read error.

Beyond this particular receptor, the publication reports: Modeling estimated around 3.2 recovered TCR RNA copies per cell, compared with approximately 10 by digital PCR, which implies around 33% capture efficiency. A single cell's worth of spiked-in Jurkat TCR RNA was reported detectable even among around 1 million naive CD8 T cells. In CMV-specific effector cells, clones with more than 20 RNA copies accounted for over 97% of molecules, whereas in naive cells such clones accounted for under 1%. Naive libraries contained spiked-in Jurkat TCR RNA (around eleven copies' worth), which is not part of the donor repertoire. When barcode sub-clustering was omitted, TCR diversity was inflated by chimeric consensus sequences, with chimeras reaching as high as 47%. Highly expanded clone sizes could be underestimated if identical TCR molecules share a barcode.

Including the terminal cysteine and phenylalanine, the CDR3 comprises 12 residues. Only the CDR3 DNA is retained, 36 bases long and in frame from the first base. The CDR1 and CDR2 encoded by the germline V gene are SNHLY and FYNNEI. Trimming removed 6 bases from V and 9 bases from J, leaving 15 bases between the germline ends. The material sequenced was naive CD8+ T cells from blood, with Jurkat cell RNA spiked in. The sample's cell subset or site label is to be understood as: FACS-sorted CD8+CD4-CCR7+CD45RA+ naive T cells. The TCR sequence derives from a human donor in good health. Some libraries in this study had Jurkat cell RNA spiked in. The chain is encoded by TRBV2 joined to TRBJ2-7; there is no confident call for the D gene. The DNA sequence follows: TGTGCCAGCAGAGCCCAGGTCCACGCGCAGTACTTC. Its coded protein is CASRAQVHAQYF.